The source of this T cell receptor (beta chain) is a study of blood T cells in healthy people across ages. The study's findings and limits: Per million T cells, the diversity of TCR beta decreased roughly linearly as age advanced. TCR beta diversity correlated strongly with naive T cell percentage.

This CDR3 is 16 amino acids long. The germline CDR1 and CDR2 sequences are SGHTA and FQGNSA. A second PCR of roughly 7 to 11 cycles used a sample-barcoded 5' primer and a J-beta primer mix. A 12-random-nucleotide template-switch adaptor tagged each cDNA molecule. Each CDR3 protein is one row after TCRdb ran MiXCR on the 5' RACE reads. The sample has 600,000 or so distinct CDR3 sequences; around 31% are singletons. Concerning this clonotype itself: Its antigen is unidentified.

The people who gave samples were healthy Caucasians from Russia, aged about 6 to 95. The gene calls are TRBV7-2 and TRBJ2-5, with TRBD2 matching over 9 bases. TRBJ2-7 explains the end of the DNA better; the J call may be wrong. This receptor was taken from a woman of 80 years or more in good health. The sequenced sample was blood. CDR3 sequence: CASSLGQAGGGYEQYF. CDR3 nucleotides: TGTGCCAGCAGCTTAGGGCAAGCGGGGGGCGGGTACGAGCAGTACTTC.